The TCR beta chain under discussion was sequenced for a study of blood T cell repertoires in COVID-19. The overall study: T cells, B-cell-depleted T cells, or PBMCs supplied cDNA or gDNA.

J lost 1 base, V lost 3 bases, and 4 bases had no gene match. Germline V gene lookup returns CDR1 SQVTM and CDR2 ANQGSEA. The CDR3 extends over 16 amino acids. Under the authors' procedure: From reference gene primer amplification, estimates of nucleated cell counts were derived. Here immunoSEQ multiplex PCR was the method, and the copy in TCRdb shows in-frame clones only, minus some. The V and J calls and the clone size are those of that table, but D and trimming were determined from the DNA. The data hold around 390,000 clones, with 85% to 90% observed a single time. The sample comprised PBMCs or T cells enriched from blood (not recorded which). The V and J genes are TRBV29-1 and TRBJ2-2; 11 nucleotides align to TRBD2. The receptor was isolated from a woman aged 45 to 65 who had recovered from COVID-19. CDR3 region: CSVERTSGLNTGELFF. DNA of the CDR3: TGCAGCGTTGAGCGGACTAGCGGGTTGAACACCGGGGAGCTGTTTTTT.